This TCR beta chain was recovered during a study of T cell changes during pregnancy in multiple sclerosis. Method: immunoSEQ multiplex PCR; TCRdb's copy keeps in-frame clones and lacks some. The sample carries about 20,000 clones, about 88% recorded once. CDR3 size: 14 residues. The V segment lost 5 bases and the J segment 1 base; nucleotides outside the gene matches: 2. From germline, CDR1 is SQVTM and CDR2 ANQGSEA. The receptor's source is a female donor in good health, enrolled as a control in a pregnancy study. The sample consisted of CD8+ T cells from peripheral blood mononuclear cells, taken after pregnancy. The rearrangement uses TRBV29-1 and TRBJ2-7; 13 positions match TRBD2. This chain's CDR3 is CSVLTSGRSYEQYF. The CDR3 coding sequence is TGCAGCGTTTTGACTAGCGGGAGGTCCTACGAGCAGTACTTC.